In this sample, the clone carrying this T cell receptor (beta chain) turned up a few times. Its target is unknown. With 60 Vbeta and 13 Jbeta primers, the PCR was carried out. Some clones are missing from TCRdb's copy, which holds only in-frame ones; the method was immunoSEQ multiplex PCR. The table shows under 200,000 clones, with about 12% occurring only once. This sample is part of a study of cytomegalovirus exposure and HLA in healthy donors. General study findings and limits: Links to common viral pathogens appeared, in a later analysis, for several of the most significant clusters. Most TCR sequences were seen very rarely across donors, but some public TCRs occurred in many. In most subjects, TCR beta sequences reportedly gave accurate predictions of HLA-A and HLA-B alleles. Serostatus for CMV was the only available immune exposure information.

This CDR3 is 13 amino acids long. The ends were cut back, 4 bases at V and 2 bases at J, with 10 bases in the middle. The V gene's germline CDR1 is SGDLS and CDR2 YYNGEE. The source is a man in his forties or fifties in good health and CMV-seropositive. V is TRBV9 and J is TRBJ2-7; possible D gene TRBD1, 6 bases. Material for sequencing was PBMCs. The CDR3 bases are TGTGCCAGCAGCCGGGACACAACCTACGAGCAGTACTTC. Encoded protein: CASSRDTTYEQYF.